This T cell receptor beta chain was sequenced in a study of blood T cells in healthy people across ages. The use of a sample-barcoded 5' primer and a J-beta primer mix characterized a second PCR of about 7 to 12 cycles. TCRdb reprocessed the 5' RACE reads with MiXCR, giving one entry per CDR3 protein. The table lists 1.2 million to 1.5 million distinct CDR3 sequences, about 40% of them singletons, with roughly 7.7% in the top ten. There are a few counts of this clonotype. Its antigen is not known. The study's findings and limits: Investigators treated diversity estimates from one million T cells as underestimates. Higher diversity and more naive CD4+ cells were features of long-lived donors, compared to aged donors.

This TCR was recovered from a woman aged 18-29 years in good health. Specimen: blood.

CDR3 nucleotides: TGTGCCACCAGTGATTCTCCGGGCCAGGGCAGCTACACCTTC. This encodes CATSDSPGQGSYTF. This chain links TRBV24-1 with TRBJ1-2; maybe TRBD1 (5 bases). Germline CDR1 reads KGHDR; CDR2 reads SFDVKD. The CDR3 spans 14 residues. Deletions cut 2 bases from V and 9 bases from J, with 15 bases between.